This TCR beta chain appears in the sequencing data of a study of OX40 agonist ivuxolimab in advanced cancers. Study context: At 0.01 to 10 mg/kg, ivuxolimab was administered intravenously to patients every 2 weeks. The group had a mean age of around 60 years, ranged from 23 to 79, and was 80% to 85% male.

Produced via immunoSEQ multiplex PCR; TCRdb's table is partial and in-frame only. The data show some 22,000 clones, with roughly 88% seen just once and approximately 9.5% held by the top ten. With baseline, cycle 4 day 1, and cycle 7 day 1 as timepoints, blood was sampled. Regarding the study as a whole: Which antigen the expanded peripheral T cells recognized is unknown.

CDR1 LGHNA and CDR2 YSLEER come from the germline V gene. V shed 0 bases and J 4 bases; nucleotides not matched to a gene: 4. This CDR3 comprises 16 residues. With respect to this clone: Its antigen is currently unknown.

The sequenced sample was CD4+ or CD8+ T cells sorted from blood, obtained in a trial of the OX40 agonist ivuxolimab. The source of this sequence is an adult with an advanced solid tumor such as melanoma, head and neck, liver or kidney cancer. The chain employs TRBV4-3 and TRBJ1-5, with TRBD1 identical over 9 bases. CDR3 amino acids: CASSQEFGQGNQPQHF. Written as DNA, the CDR3 is TGCGCCAGCAGCCAAGAGTTCGGACAGGGGAATCAGCCCCAGCATTTT.